This TCR beta chain is drawn from a study of T cells in Graves' hyperthyroidism and ophthalmopathy. RNA transcripts provided the source from which TCR beta CDR3 regions were amplified. An initial round of RT-PCR targeting the TCR CDR3 relied on the HTBI primer set. TCRdb ran MiXCR on the multiplex PCR reads and lists one entry per CDR3 protein. The sample lists about 740,000 distinct CDR3 sequences, around 13% occurring once. V was pared by 3 bases and J by 2 bases, with 10 bases between. Germline values: CDR1 MNHEY, CDR2 SMNVEV (reference sequence). CDR3 length: 15 residues. This clonotype has a handful of counts.

This sequence was found in a woman between 18 and 30 years old with Graves' hyperthyroidism. The rearrangement joins TRBV27 to TRBJ2-2; D tentatively reads TRBD1 or TRBD2 (5 bases each). The material sequenced was blood. The CDR3 sequence: CASSFEGINTGELFF. CDR3 in DNA: TGTGCCAGCAGTTTTGAGGGGATCAACACCGGGGAGCTGTTTTTT.